Following are 8 T cell receptor beta chains from one sample sequenced in a study of metastatic and nonmetastatic thyroid tumors. TCRdb re-called the PCR reads with MiXCR. The repertoire holds approximately 6,300 clones, more than 30% seen once, with 20% to 30% in the top ten. Every patient was untreated before thyroid surgery. The sequencing sample was made of adjacent normal tissue. The receptors shown here come from a male donor with papillary thyroid cancer or a benign thyroid nodule (not recorded which). Some clones in this sample may be carry-over from other donors' samples.

This chain links TRBV19 with TRBJ1-5; D not resolved. This CDR3 comprises 13 residues. Between the trimmed V and J ends, which lost 2 bases and 2 bases, there was a span of 4 bases. CDR1 LNHDA and CDR2 SQIVND come from the germline V gene (reference sequence). This chain's CDR3 is CASSIRGNQPQHF. Written as DNA, the CDR3 is TGTGCCAGTAGTATAAGGGGCAATCAGCCCCAGCATTTT.

In its sample, this clone was seen a few times. J is TRBJ1-5 and V is TRBV20-1; tentative D call: TRBD1 (6 bases). Between the trimmed V and J ends, which lost 3 bases and 11 bases, there was a span of 20 bases. Germline CDR1 DFQATT, CDR2 SNEGSKA (reference sequence). The CDR3 sequence is 14 residues long. DNA of the CDR3: TGCAGTGCTAGTCTGGACAGCGGCCCGGGGACCCAGCATTTT. It specifies CSASLDSGPGTQHF.

To note about this clone: Other DNA sequences in this specimen translate into the identical CDR3. The rearrangement links TRBV4-3 to TRBJ2-7; maybe TRBD1 (6 bases). The CDR3 runs 14 residues. The germline V gene encodes CDR1 LGHNA and CDR2 YSLEER. The V and J ends lost 3 bases and 3 bases respectively, with 12 bases between them. The CDR3 region has the DNA TGCGCCAGCAGCCACCTCCGGGACAACTACGAGCAGTACTTC. The encoded protein is CASSHLRDNYEQYF.

The chain recombines TRBV5-1 with TRBJ1-2, with 7 bases matching TRBD1. This CDR3 has 14 residues. Looked up from germline, CDR1 is SGHRS and CDR2 is YFSETQ. The ends lost 4 bases at V and 6 bases at J; junction bases unmatched: 9. The CDR3 spells CASSPTGSPDGYTF. CDR3 in DNA: TGCGCCAGCAGCCCGACAGGGTCCCCTGATGGCTACACCTTC.

This clone was counted between two and nine times. This CDR3 fails to terminate in the conserved phenylalanine or tryptophan, so it likely reflects a read error. V is TRBV6-5 and J is TRBJ1-3; D ambiguous. The CDR3 runs to 15 residues. V lost 7 bases to trimming and J lost 0 bases, with 13 bases between them. Per the germline V gene, CDR1 is MNHEY and CDR2 is SVGAGI. In DNA form, the CDR3 reads TGTGCCAGCAATTATATCGGGTGCTCTGGAAACACCATATATTCT. This encodes CASNYIGCSGNTIYS.

This clone appeared a few times. V and J are TRBV29-1 and TRBJ1-2; 9 nucleotides agree with TRBD1. The junction had 4 bases not matched to a gene; V was cut back by 2 bases and J by 3 bases. The length of the CDR3 is 14 residues. Per the germline V gene, CDR1 is SQVTM and CDR2 is ANQGSEA. As DNA, the CDR3 is TGCAGCGTTGAATACTGGACAGGGGACTATGGCTACACCTTC. It codes for CSVEYWTGDYGYTF. The complete variable domain, with remaining parts taken from reference TRBV29-1 and TRBJ1-2, reads SAVISQKPSRDICQRGTSLTIQCQVDSQVTMMFWYRQQPGQSLTLIATANQGSEATYESGFVIDKFPISRPNLTFSTLTVSNMSPEDSSIYLCSVEYWTGDYGYTFGSGTRLTVV.

The chain joins TRBV5-1 to TRBJ1-1; D unresolved. This CDR3 spans 14 amino acids. Trimming cost V 5 bases and J 1 base, with 12 bases left between them. Germline V lookup: CDR1 SGHRS, CDR2 YFSETQ. CDR3 nucleotide sequence: TGCGCCAGCAGTTACTACGACCCGAACACTGAAGCTTTCTTT. It yields the protein CASSYYDPNTEAFF.

This clone appeared a few times. This chain joins TRBV7-2 and TRBJ1-2; D remains ambiguous. Trimming left V 6 bases short and J 1 base short, with 0 bases between. The germline gives CDR1 SGHTA, CDR2 FQGNSA. The CDR3 runs 10 residues. The CDR3 loop is CASSNYGYTF. The CDR3, as DNA: TGTGCCAGCAGTAACTATGGCTACACCTTC.